A selection of T cell receptor beta chains follows, all from one sample in a study of OX40 agonist ivuxolimab in advanced cancers. This table comes from immunoSEQ multiplex PCR, and its TCRdb copy is limited to in-frame clones, with some not included. The sample holds 60,000 to 75,000 clones, approximately 90% seen once. Source: CD4+ or CD8+ T cells sorted from blood, taken in a trial of the OX40 agonist ivuxolimab. All receptors derive from an adult with an advanced solid tumor such as melanoma, head and neck, liver or kidney cancer. Each CDR3 is given with its conserved first and last residue. The order of the fields is clone size, D gene, V gene, J gene, CDR3 DNA, CDR3 protein. A D gene is named only where the DNA matches it firmly. The listing skips clone size in some rows; elsewhere it reads once, few, many or a size class.

.	TRBD2	TRBV11-2	TRBJ2-7	TGTGCCAGCAGCATAGATCAACGGGGGGGCAGGTACGAGCAGTACTTC	CASSIDQRGGRYEQYF
.	.	TRBV6-6	TRBJ1-1	TGTGCCAGCAACGTGGCGGGAATAGAAACTGAAGCTTTCTTT	CASNVAGIETEAFF
.	.	TRBV28	TRBJ1-2	TGTGCCAGCATCCCAATTGGGACCCTCTATGGCTACACCTTC	CASIPIGTLYGYTF
.	.	TRBV30	TRBJ1-6	TGTGCCTGGAGTACTTCGAGGGGGGCACCCCTCCACTTT	CAWSTSRGAPLHF
.	.	TRBV9	TRBJ2-2	TGTGCCAGCAGCGCACGCAGGGACACCGGGGAGCTGTTTTTT	CASSARRDTGELFF
.	TRBD1	TRBV5-6	TRBJ1-1	TGTGCCAGCAGCTTGACCCTGGACAGGGGGGATACTGAAGCTTTCTTT	CASSLTLDRGDTEAFF
.	.	TRBV29-1	TRBJ2-1	TGCAGCGCCGACGGGGGGCTTGGAGAAAATGAGCAGTTCTTC	CSADGGLGENEQFF
.	TRBD1	TRBV5-6	TRBJ1-5	TGTGCCAGCAGCCGCATGGACAGGGGTACCAATCAGCCCCAGCATTTT	CASSRMDRGTNQPQHF
.	.	TRBV6-1	TRBJ1-5	TGTGCCAGCAGTGCAGCCCGTAGCAATCAGCCCCAGCATTTT	CASSAARSNQPQHF
once	.	TRBV5-4	TRBJ1-2	TGTGCCAGCAGCTTGGAACAGAGGTATGGCTACACCTTC	CASSLEQRYGYTF
.	TRBD1	TRBV7-8	TRBJ1-1	TGTGCCAGCGGGGACAGGGGTGAGGGGACTGAAGCTTTCTTT	CASGDRGEGTEAFF
.	.	TRBV9	TRBJ2-2	TGTGCCAGCAGCCCTCGGGGCCCCGGCGGGGAGCTGTTTTTT	CASSPRGPGGELFF
.	.	TRBV7-2	TRBJ2-7	TGTGCCAGCAGCTTAGGATGGGGGCAATCCTACGAGCAGTACTTC	CASSLGWGQSYEQYF
.	.	TRBV5-4	TRBJ1-6	TGTGCCAGCACCCAAGGCGGAGACTATAATTCACCCCTCCACTTT	CASTQGGDYNSPLHF
few	TRBD1	TRBV19	TRBJ1-5	TGTGCCGGAGGCGCGGACAGGGATCAGCCCCAGCATTTT	CAGGADRDQPQHF
.	.	TRBV5-1	TRBJ1-2	TGTGCCAGCAGTCCCGGGTTTAGCGGCTACACCTTC	CASSPGFSGYTF
.	TRBD2	TRBV14	TRBJ2-3	TGTGCCAGCAGCCAAGAAGTGGCGGGGGGCCTAACAGATACGCAGTATTTT	CASSQEVAGGLTDTQYF
.	TRBD1	TRBV19	TRBJ2-7	TGTGCCAGTAGTCCACCGGGACAGGACTCCTACGAGCAGTACTTC	CASSPPGQDSYEQYF